Listed here are 21 T cell receptor beta chains from one sample, sequenced in a study of T cells in localized non-small cell lung cancer. Sequencing was performed with immunoSEQ multiplex PCR; in TCRdb, only in-frame clones are kept and a portion is missing. The table shows 20,000 to 30,000 clones, with approximately 89% occurring only once. Source: peripheral blood, taken before any cancer treatment. The receptors come from a female donor over 55 with stage II squamous cell lung carcinoma.

The chain is built from TRBV7-3 and TRBJ2-3, with D perhaps being TRBD1 or TRBD2 (5 bases each). CDR3 length: 15 amino acids. The germline CDR1 and CDR2 sequences are SGHTA and FQGTGA. The ends were cut back, 5 bases at V and 2 bases at J, with 14 bases in the middle. CDR3 nucleotides: TGTGCCAGCAGCCCCCCGGGGCACCACACAGATACGCAGTATTTT. Translated, it gives CASSPPGHHTDTQYF.

The V gene is TRBV29-1, the J gene TRBJ2-1; 15 nucleotides agree with TRBD2. The CDR3 totals 16 residues. The germline V gene encodes CDR1 SQVTM and CDR2 ANQGSEA. Losses at the gene ends were 3 bases for V and 0 bases for J; bases not matched to a gene: 0. CDR3 amino acids: CSVEGLAGGSYNEQFF. The CDR3 nucleotides read TGCAGCGTTGAGGGACTAGCGGGAGGCTCCTACAATGAGCAGTTCTTC.

This chain uses TRBV5-1 with TRBJ1-2; D remains ambiguous. The CDR3 totals 12 residues. Germline V gene data show CDR1 as SGHRS and CDR2 as YFSETQ. With 5 bases removed from V and 8 bases from J, the gap between germline ends came to 13 bases. The CDR3 DNA follows: TGCGCCAGCAGTAATTCAGGTTGGGGCTACACCTTC. It encodes CASSNSGWGYTF. The full variable domain, in which reference TRBV5-1 and TRBJ1-2 provide the parts outside the CDR3, is KAGVTQTPRYLIKTRGQQVTLSCSPISGHRSVSWYQQTPGQGLQFLFEYFSETQRNKGNFPGRFSGRQFSNSRSEMNVSTLELGDSALYLCASSNSGWGYTFGSGTRLTVV.

The chain combines TRBV7-9 with TRBJ2-3; D is possibly TRBD2 (6 bases). Germline values: CDR1 SEHNR, CDR2 FQNEAQ (reference sequence). This CDR3 has 17 residues. Trimming stripped 6 bases from V and 0 bases from J, with 19 bases between. The CDR3 sequence: CASSPSWAGTSTDTQYF. In DNA, the CDR3 is TGTGCCAGCAGTCCCAGTTGGGCGGGGACTAGCACAGATACGCAGTATTTT.

The rearrangement joins TRBV4-1 to TRBJ1-1, with D unclear. The germline gives CDR1 MGHRA, CDR2 YSYEKL. The CDR3 is 18 amino acids. Trimming removed 0 bases at V and 0 bases at J, with 17 bases between. For the CDR3, the DNA is TGCGCCAGCAGCCAAGACGTGGTGTCTGGAACCCTGAACACTGAAGCTTTCTTT. It is translated as CASSQDVVSGTLNTEAFF.

The chain recombines TRBV5-1 with TRBJ1-2, with D possibly TRBD1 on 5 matching bases. The CDR3 totals 16 residues. Trimming cost V 0 bases and J 0 bases, with 12 bases left between them. Germline V lookup: CDR1 SGHRS, CDR2 YFSETQ. The CDR3 loop is CASSLGDPLANYGYTF. The DNA of the CDR3 is TGCGCCAGCAGCTTGGGGGACCCTTTAGCTAACTATGGCTACACCTTC. Looking up the rest from reference TRBV5-1 and TRBJ1-2 gives the full variable domain: KAGVTQTPRYLIKTRGQQVTLSCSPISGHRSVSWYQQTPGQGLQFLFEYFSETQRNKGNFPGRFSGRQFSNSRSEMNVSTLELGDSALYLCASSLGDPLANYGYTFGSGTRLTVV.

This chain joins TRBV21-1 and TRBJ2-3; the table's TRBD1 call for D was not verified on the DNA. TRBV21-1 is a documented pseudogene. This CDR3 contains 19 residues. The CDR3 DNA follows: TGTGCCAGCAGCCCCACCTTACCCCGAACAGCTTCTAGCACAGATACGCAGTATTTT. Amino acid sequence: CASSPTLPRTASSTDTQYF.

CDR3 loop: CASRGWGWSDGTQYF. The CDR3 DNA reads TGTGCCAGCAGAGGGTGGGGTTGGAGTGACGGTACGCAGTATTTT. The chain joins TRBV28 to TRBJ2-3; unclear D gene. Trimming took off 6 bases at V and 8 bases at J, with 21 bases between the two ends. Germline lookup yields CDR1 MDHEN and CDR2 SYDVKM. CDR3 length: 15 amino acids.

The chain uses TRBV2 and TRBJ1-1; D call uncertain. The CDR3 contains 11 residues. V was shortened by 6 bases and J by 1 base, with 3 bases between the two germline ends. From germline, CDR1 is SNHLY and CDR2 FYNNEI. The CDR3 is CASRTNTEAFF. DNA of the CDR3: TGTGCCAGCAGGACGAACACTGAAGCTTTCTTT.

The V and J genes are TRBV27 and TRBJ1-4, with D tentatively TRBD1 (6 bases). The V gene's germline CDR1 is MNHEY and CDR2 SMNVEV (reference sequence). The CDR3 contains 11 residues. V was shortened by 6 bases and J by 11 bases, with 10 bases between the two germline ends. CDR3 amino acids: CASRSQGKLFF. The CDR3 coding sequence is TGTGCCAGCAGATCACAGGGTAAACTGTTTTTT.

The chain employs TRBV19 and TRBJ2-7; 12 bases match TRBD2. CDR1 LNHDA and CDR2 SQIVND come from the germline V gene (reference sequence). The CDR3 runs 17 residues. The trim removed 5 bases at V and 1 base at J, leaving 9 bases unmatched. The CDR3 loop reads CASSHPGLAGRSYEQYF. CDR3 in DNA: TGTGCCAGTAGTCACCCCGGACTAGCGGGACGGTCCTACGAGCAGTACTTC. Full variable domain (rest looked up from reference TRBV19 and TRBJ2-7): DGGITQSPKYLFRKEGQNVTLSCEQNLNHDAMYWYRQDPGQGLRLIYYSQIVNDFQKGDIAEGYSVSREKKESFPLTVTSAQKNPTAFYLCASSHPGLAGRSYEQYFGPGTRLTVT.

This clone was recorded only once. The chain employs TRBV10-3 and TRBJ2-1; D uncertain. CDR3 length equals 13 residues. The V and J ends lost 6 bases and 5 bases respectively, with 11 bases between them. Germline assignment: CDR1 ENHRY and CDR2 SYGVKD. In DNA, the CDR3 is TGTGCCATCAGGGCCCCGGGTGACAATGAGCAGTTCTTC. It yields the protein CAIRAPGDNEQFF.

The V gene is TRBV7-6, the J gene TRBJ2-1, with 10 bases lining up with TRBD2. The germline gives CDR1 SGHVS, CDR2 FNYEAQ. The CDR3 contains 16 residues. V dropped 4 bases and J dropped 10; count of bases not matched to a gene: 13. CDR3 in DNA: TGTGCCAGCAGCTCCCCCCCGGGACTAGCGACTAAAGAGCAGTTCTTC. Protein sequence: CASSSPPGLATKEQFF.

The chain joins TRBV10-3 to TRBJ2-5; D possibly corresponds to TRBD2 (5 bases). The J call may be faulty, since TRBJ2-7 better matches the DNA end. The germline gives CDR1 ENHRY, CDR2 SYGVKD. The CDR3 is made up of 20 amino acids. CDR3 protein: CAISESIFPSSERRNYEQYF. The CDR3, as DNA: TGTGCCATCAGTGAGTCGATATTCCCGAGTAGCGAGCGGCGAAACTACGAGCAGTACTTC.

The J gene is TRBJ2-7, the V gene TRBV20-1; D call uncertain. CDR3 length: 10 residues. V was trimmed by 3 bases and J by 8 bases, leaving 8 bases between them. CDR1 and CDR2 (germline): DFQATT, SNEGSKA (reference sequence). The CDR3 reads CSASLHQQYF. CDR3 nucleotide sequence: TGCAGTGCTAGCTTACACCAGCAGTACTTC.

The V call is TRBV21-1, the J call TRBJ1-5. TRBV21-1 is recorded as a pseudogene. The length of the CDR3 is 18 residues. CDR3 sequence (DNA): TGTGCCAGCAGCAAAGTCGGATTTCGGAGTAGGAGCAATCAGCCCCAGCATTTT. This codes for CASSKVGFRSRSNQPQHF.

V usage is TRBV19 and J usage is TRBJ2-5; 8 bases align to TRBD2. This CDR3 has 14 amino acids. CDR1 is LNHDA and CDR2 is SQIVND in the germline V gene (reference sequence). Trimming took 4 bases from V and 0 from J; bases not matched to a gene: 1. DNA of the CDR3: TGTGCCAGTAGTAGCGGGGGGCACCAAGAGACCCAGTACTTC. Translating it yields CASSSGGHQETQYF.

The J gene is TRBJ2-3, the V gene TRBV10-3, with 12 bases fitting TRBD2. Germline-derived CDR1 and CDR2 are ENHRY and SYGVKD. The CDR3 consists of 15 residues. J lost 5 bases, V lost 6 bases, and 6 bases had no gene match. The CDR3: CAISDSTSGGDTQYF. The CDR3 DNA sequence: TGTGCCATCAGCGATTCGACTAGCGGGGGAGATACGCAGTATTTT.

This chain connects TRBV11-2 to TRBJ2-1; 13 positions match TRBD2. The CDR3 consists of 14 residues. Germline values: CDR1 SGHAT, CDR2 FQNNGV. Trimming cost V 5 bases and J 7 bases; bases outside gene matches: 2. CDR3 region: CASSGTSGVNEQFF. The CDR3 DNA follows: TGTGCCAGCAGCGGGACTAGCGGGGTGAATGAGCAGTTCTTC.

This rearrangement joins TRBV29-1 to TRBJ2-7; D might be TRBD2 (5 bases). This CDR3 comprises 14 residues. V shed 2 bases and J shed 7 bases, with 18 bases lying between them. Germline V lookup: CDR1 SQVTM, CDR2 ANQGSEA. CDR3 in DNA: TGCAGCGTTGAAAACTGGCCGGTGCGAGGGGAGCAGTACTTC. Its protein product is CSVENWPVRGEQYF.

The rearrangement links TRBV6-1 to TRBJ1-6; D gene uncertain. Trimming stripped 1 base from V and 7 bases from J, with 11 bases between. CDR1 is MNHNS, CDR2 SASEGT, per germline. CDR3 length: 15 residues. The CDR3 is CASSEGWLKNSPLHF. The CDR3 nucleotides read TGTGCCAGCAGTGAAGGCTGGCTGAAGAATTCACCCCTCCACTTT.